The T cell receptor beta chain described here comes from a study of blood T cells in healthy people across ages. The CDR3 covers 17 residues. Germline-derived CDR1 and CDR2 are DFQATT and SNEGSKA (reference sequence). Trimming cost V 5 bases and J 1 base; bases outside gene matches: 8. Alongside a J-beta primer mix, a sample-barcoded 5' primer served in a second PCR lasting roughly 7 to 12 cycles. TCRdb ran MiXCR on the 5' RACE reads and lists one entry per CDR3 protein. This sample has under 2,000,000 distinct CDR3 sequences, with around 50% found just once. The J gene is TRBJ1-6, the V gene TRBV20-1, with 10 positions matching TRBD1. Source material: blood. The clonotype comes from a woman between 40 and 50 years old in good health. CDR3: CSAAGQGHGSYNSPLHF. CDR3 DNA: TGCAGTGCTGCGGGACAGGGGCATGGGTCCTATAATTCACCCCTCCACTTT.